This T cell receptor (beta chain) was sequenced during a study of shared clonotypes between healthy human individuals. Sequencing was performed with immunoSEQ multiplex PCR; in TCRdb, only in-frame clones are kept and a portion is missing. The sample comprises approximately 470,000 clones, approximately 82% of which are singletons, and more than 10% rests with the top ten. The table lists this clone with a count of one. The CDR3 runs to 15 residues. V shed 6 bases and J shed 7 bases, with 19 bases lying between them. The germline CDR1 and CDR2 sequences are SGHAT and FQNNGV. This TCR was recovered from a woman aged 40 to 50 in good health. Some clones in this sample may be carry-over from other donors' samples. Sample: PBMCs. The rearrangement links TRBV11-2 to TRBJ2-1; perhaps TRBD1 as D (5 bases). Here the CDR3 DNA reads TGTGCCAGCAGACCCTTCGAGACAGTTTTAAATGAGCAGTTCTTC. This sequence encodes CASRPFETVLNEQFF.